The clone carrying this TCR beta chain was detected ten times or more. No antigen is known for it. This entry is derived from a study of T cells in Graves' hyperthyroidism and ophthalmopathy. Study-wide points: Most clonotypes expanded in thyroid above 0.001 were likewise present in blood.

Amplification yielded TCR beta CDR3 regions, with RNA transcripts as the source. The study used the HTBI primer set for a first-round RT-PCR of the TCR CDR3. TCRdb processed the multiplex PCR reads anew with MiXCR; each CDR3 protein has one entry. The sample contains about half a million distinct CDR3 sequences, less than 25% of which appear only once. Germline V lookup: CDR1 MNHEY, CDR2 SMNVEV (reference sequence). The CDR3 spans 15 residues. Deletions cut 0 bases from V and 3 bases from J, with 11 bases between. The chain combines TRBV27 with TRBJ1-1; a possible D gene is TRBD1 (5 bases). The material sequenced was blood. This TCR derives from a man between 18 and 29 years old with Graves' hyperthyroidism. This chain's CDR3 is CASSLSGVMYTEAFF. In DNA form, the CDR3 reads TGTGCCAGCAGTTTATCAGGGGTTATGTACACTGAAGCTTTCTTT.